Sequencing of this T cell receptor (beta chain) was carried out in a study of CD8+ T cells in alopecia areata. After isolation, RNA underwent reverse transcription to generate cDNA as the sequencing template. Some clones are missing from TCRdb's copy, which holds only in-frame ones; the method was immunoSEQ multiplex PCR. The sample shows some 110,000 clones, none of them appearing just once. As for this clone: Mouse names are used for the genes. The read terminates 4 residues before the CDR3 end, so the remaining end is supplied by the germline J gene.

The V and J ends lost 5 bases and 3 bases respectively, with 13 bases between them. The length of the CDR3 is 14 residues. Germline CDR1 reads NNHDY; CDR2 reads SYVADS. The TCR originated in a C3H/HeJ mouse with alopecia areata. The mouse strain carries the MHC haplotype H2-k. The chain is built from TRBV13-3 and TRBJ2-3; possibly TRBD1 for D (6 bases). Sample: lesional skin. CDR3 DNA, as far as it was read: TGTGCCAGCAGACCTGCAGGACAGGCAGAA. It specifies CASRPAGQAE. The complete CDR3 reads CASRPAGQAETLYF.